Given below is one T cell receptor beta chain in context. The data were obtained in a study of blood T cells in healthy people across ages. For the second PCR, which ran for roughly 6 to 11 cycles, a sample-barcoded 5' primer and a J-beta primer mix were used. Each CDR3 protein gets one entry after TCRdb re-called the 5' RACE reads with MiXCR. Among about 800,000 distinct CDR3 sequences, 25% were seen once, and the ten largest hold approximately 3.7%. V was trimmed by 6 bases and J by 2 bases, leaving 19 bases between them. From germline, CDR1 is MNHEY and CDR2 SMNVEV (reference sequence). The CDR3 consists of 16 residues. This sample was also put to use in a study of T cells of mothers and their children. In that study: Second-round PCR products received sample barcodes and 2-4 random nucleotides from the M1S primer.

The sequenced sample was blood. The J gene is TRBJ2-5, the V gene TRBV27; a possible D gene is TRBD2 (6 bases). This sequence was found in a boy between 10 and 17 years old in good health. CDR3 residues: CASSPFSAGPQETQYF. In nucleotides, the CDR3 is TGTGCCAGCAGCCCTTTTAGCGCGGGGCCTCAAGAGACCCAGTACTTC.